The next 31 T cell receptor beta chains were all read from a single sample in a study of blood T cells in healthy people across ages (dated by TCRdb to 2014 to 2015). Preparation of the library involved 5' RACE. Sequenced using an Illumina HiSeq 2500. A second about 7 to 12 cycle PCR used a sample-barcoded 5' primer and a J-beta primer mix. TCRdb reprocessing: public reads trimmed at Q25 with fastp, clones called with MiXCR, in-frame beta chains kept. CDR3 protein duplicates are merged, each entry listing the most common genes and DNA. The sample table lists fewer than 1,000,000 distinct CDR3 sequences, 40% to 50% of them with a count of one. About 21% of the sample is held by the ten biggest clonotypes. The sample comprised blood. The receptors derive from a man aged 55 to 70 in good health.

This clonotype appeared a single time. The chain's CDR3 is CASTKGTHLASYEQYF. In DNA form, the CDR3 reads TGCGCCAGCACTAAGGGGACTCACTTAGCTTCCTACGAGCAGTACTTC. This chain connects TRBV10-2 to TRBJ2-7; TRBD2 might be the D (6 bases). The CDR3 contains 16 residues. Germline CDR1 is WSHSY and CDR2 is SAAADI. The V and J ends lost 7 bases and 1 base respectively, with 20 bases between them.

This clonotype has at least ten counts. This chain uses TRBV7-2 with TRBJ1-6; no reliable D call. Germline values: CDR1 SGHTA, CDR2 FQGNSA. The CDR3 is 15 amino acids. The V end was cut by 6 bases, the J end by 0 bases, with 9 bases between. The CDR3 DNA reads as TGTGCCAGCAGTTTGGGGAGCTCCTATAATTCACCCCTCCACTTT. It specifies CASSLGSSYNSPLHF.

The CDR3 region is CASSLGLRGQMNTEAFF. CDR3 in DNA: TGTGCCAGCAGCTTAGGCCTTAGGGGACAGATGAACACTGAAGCTTTCTTT. V is TRBV13 and J is TRBJ1-1; 7 bases are a match to TRBD1. Looked up from germline, CDR1 is PRHDT and CDR2 is FYEKMQ (reference sequence). The CDR3 sequence is 17 residues long. The V and J ends lost 0 bases and 0 bases, in that order; junction bases with no gene match: 7.

J is TRBJ2-7 and V is TRBV7-2; the D gene is possibly TRBD1 (5 bases). The CDR3 has 14 amino acids. Trimming removed 5 bases at V and 6 bases at J, with 17 bases between. CDR1 and CDR2 (germline): SGHTA, FQGNSA. The CDR3 spells CASSPRSGPGEQYF. DNA for the CDR3: TGTGCCAGCAGCCCGAGATCAGGGCCTGGCGAGCAGTACTTC.

The rearrangement joins TRBV9 to TRBJ2-3; D gene ambiguous. The CDR3 loop spans 15 amino acids. V lost 0 bases and J lost 1, with 9 bases in between. Germline V gene data show CDR1 as SGDLS and CDR2 as YYNGEE. CDR3 bases: TGTGCCAGCAGCGTAGAGGGCTCGGGCACAGATACGCAGTATTTT. As protein: CASSVEGSGTDTQYF.

The rearrangement links TRBV20-1 to TRBJ1-1; possibly TRBD1 for D (5 bases). V gave up 3 bases and J gave up 1 base, with 15 bases separating them. The germline V gene encodes CDR1 DFQATT and CDR2 SNEGSKA (reference sequence). This CDR3 is 15 amino acids long. The CDR3 spells CSASWGRIGNTEAFF. CDR3 bases: TGCAGTGCTAGTTGGGGGAGGATTGGGAACACTGAAGCTTTCTTT.

Judged by abundance, this clonotype is medium-sized. This chain joins TRBV11-3 and TRBJ2-7; D may be TRBD2 (5 bases). The germline CDR1 and CDR2 sequences are SGHNT and YENEEA. Deletions cut 5 bases from V and 5 bases from J, with 16 bases between. The CDR3 is made up of 14 amino acids. The DNA for the CDR3 is TGTGCCAGCAGCCCCTCCCCCGCGGGCCACGAGCAGTACTTC. Protein sequence: CASSPSPAGHEQYF.

The genes are TRBV11-2 and TRBJ2-5; TRBD2 might be the D (5 bases). Per germline, CDR1 SGHAT and CDR2 FQNNGV. CDR3 size: 16 residues. V lost 0 bases to trimming and J lost 11 bases, with 22 bases between them. CDR3 sequence (DNA): TGTGCCAGCAGCTTAGATCTAGTAACGGGGTCGGATGAGCAGTACTTC. It is translated as CASSLDLVTGSDEQYF.

A few counts support this clonotype. The CDR3 loop is CASSQDLYANTGELFF. The DNA for the CDR3 is TGCGCCAGCAGCCAAGATCTTTACGCGAACACCGGGGAGCTGTTTTTT. The chain has TRBV4-3 and TRBJ2-2; D gene ambiguous. Germline CDR1 and CDR2: LGHNA and YSLEER. Trimming took off 0 bases at V and 0 bases at J, with 8 bases between the two ends. The CDR3 runs 16 residues.

In this sample, this clonotype turned up a few times. V is TRBV27 and J is TRBJ1-2, with a tentative D call TRBD1 (6 bases). V gave up 6 bases and J gave up 4 bases, with 18 bases separating them. The germline CDR1 and CDR2 sequences are MNHEY and SMNVEV (reference sequence). The length of the CDR3 is 15 residues. The DNA for the CDR3 is TGTGCCAGCAGCCTTTCTCGCTGGGACATCTATGGCTACACCTTC. Its translation is CASSLSRWDIYGYTF.

This clonotype was found once. The chain joins TRBV20-1 to TRBJ2-7; 8 bases are shared with TRBD1. CDR1 is DFQATT and CDR2 is SNEGSKA in the germline V gene (reference sequence). V was clipped by 1 base and J by 1 base; unmatched bases: 6. The CDR3 loop spans 15 amino acids. CDR3 sequence: CSARAGQGASYEQYF. CDR3 bases: TGCAGTGCTAGAGCCGGGCAGGGGGCTTCCTACGAGCAGTACTTC.

The chain links TRBV18 to TRBJ1-1; D possibly corresponds to TRBD1 (6 bases). V was cut by 2 bases and J by 5 bases, with 12 bases left in between. This CDR3 contains 14 residues. Germline loops: CDR1 KGHSH, CDR2 LQKENI. The CDR3 DNA reads TGTGCCAGCTCACCAATAGAAGGGGGGACTGAAGCTTTCTTT. Protein product: CASSPIEGGTEAFF.

The chain joins TRBV3-1 to TRBJ2-1; 13 positions match TRBD2. This CDR3 has 19 amino acids. Germline loops: CDR1 LGHDT, CDR2 YNNKEL (reference sequence). V was clipped by 5 bases and J by 6 bases; unmatched bases: 16. The CDR3 sequence: CASSSSSGTSGILPNEQFF. The CDR3 DNA sequence: TGTGCCAGCAGCAGCAGTTCCGGGACTAGCGGGATTCTTCCCAATGAGCAGTTCTTC.

This clonotype was found a few times. The chain uses TRBV28 and TRBJ1-2; D is possibly TRBD1 (5 bases). This CDR3 contains 12 residues. Germline CDR1 is MDHEN and CDR2 is SYDVKM. The V end lost 7 bases, the J end lost 4 bases, and 10 bases lay between the germline ends. CDR3 DNA sequence: TGTGCCAGCACTTCAGGGACCTATGGCTACACCTTC. This sequence encodes CASTSGTYGYTF.

This sequence joins TRBV9 and TRBJ2-1; the D is unclear. V dropped 1 base and J dropped 8 bases, with 10 bases sitting between them. The CDR3 has 13 residues. From germline, CDR1 is SGDLS and CDR2 YYNGEE. This CDR3 is CASSVSTDHEQFF. The CDR3 DNA is TGTGCCAGCAGCGTAAGTACAGATCATGAGCAGTTCTTC.

The chain couples TRBV28 to TRBJ1-2, with D hard to call. Germline V gene sequence: CDR1 MDHEN, CDR2 SYDVKM. The CDR3 is 13 residues long. Trimming left V 3 bases short and J 4 bases short, with 9 bases between. This chain's CDR3 is CASSLSALYGYTF. Written as DNA, the CDR3 is TGTGCCAGCAGTTTGAGCGCTCTCTATGGCTACACCTTC.

The rearrangement uses TRBV6-2 or TRBV6-3 and TRBJ1-1; no reliable D call. The CDR3 is 15 amino acids. Trimming shortened V by 6 bases and J by 1 base, and 15 bases separated the two germline ends. Germline-derived CDR1 and CDR2 are MNHEY and SVGEGT. The CDR3 DNA is TGTGCCAGCAGATCTGGCGAACTGGGGAACACTGAAGCTTTCTTT. This sequence encodes CASRSGELGNTEAFF.

The chain couples TRBV30 to TRBJ2-3; 10 nucleotides agree with TRBD2. V dropped 0 bases and J dropped 3; count of bases not matched to a gene: 3. The CDR3 extends over 15 amino acids. Germline V lookup: CDR1 GTSNPN, CDR2 SVGIG (reference sequence). The CDR3 loop is CAWSVSGGRTDTQYF. Here the CDR3 DNA reads TGTGCCTGGAGTGTTAGCGGGGGGAGGACAGATACGCAGTATTTT.

This clonotype was seen only a few times. This rearrangement joins TRBV29-1 to TRBJ2-1; D ambiguous. The J call could be wrong; TRBJ2-7 is a better fit for the DNA end. There are 14 residues in the CDR3. Germline CDR1 SQVTM, CDR2 ANQGSEA. As DNA, the CDR3 is TGCAGCGTTACGAGCGAAAGCTCCTACAATGAGCAGTACTTC. Translating it yields CSVTSESSYNEQYF.

The genes are TRBV20-1 and TRBJ1-6; D gene uncertain. This CDR3 contains 13 residues. Trimming stripped 5 bases from V and 7 bases from J, with 12 bases between. From germline, CDR1 is DFQATT and CDR2 SNEGSKA (reference sequence). CDR3 DNA sequence: TGCAGTGCTTTGGCAGGTCAAAATTCACCCCTCCACTTT. This encodes CSALAGQNSPLHF.

This clonotype was detected only a few times. V is TRBV29-1 and J is TRBJ2-3; the D gene is possibly TRBD2 (6 bases). The CDR3 has 14 amino acids. Germline V gene lookup returns CDR1 SQVTM and CDR2 ANQGSEA. Trimming shortened V by 6 bases and J by 2 bases, and 15 bases separated the two germline ends. The CDR3 bases are TGCAGCGTGCGACTAGTTACTGTCACAGATACGCAGTATTTT. It codes for CSVRLVTVTDTQYF.

This clonotype was seen more than once but under ten times. This chain uses TRBV20-1 with TRBJ2-7; D call uncertain. In germline, CDR1 is DFQATT, CDR2 SNEGSKA (reference sequence). Trimming removed 0 bases at V and 4 bases at J, with 13 bases between. The CDR3 totals 14 residues. CDR3 DNA: TGCAGTGCTAGAGATGGGCAGGCCCCGTACGAGCAGTACTTC. It is translated as CSARDGQAPYEQYF.

The chain joins TRBV27 to TRBJ2-1, with 7 bases lining up with TRBD1. The V and J ends lost 2 bases and 4 bases, in that order; junction bases with no gene match: 5. CDR3 length: 15 residues. Germline CDR1 reads MNHEY; CDR2 reads SMNVEV (reference sequence). CDR3 nucleotides: TGTGCCAGCAGTTTAACCGGGACAGCTTACAATGAGCAGTTCTTC. It codes for CASSLTGTAYNEQFF.

This clonotype was counted only a few times. The rearrangement uses TRBV5-1 and TRBJ2-1; D tentatively reads TRBD1 or TRBD2 (6 bases each). Trimming removed 3 bases at V and 6 bases at J, with 16 bases between. The CDR3 length is 15 residues. Germline V gene lookup returns CDR1 SGHRS and CDR2 YFSETQ. CDR3 loop: CASSSLGGSSNEQFF. The CDR3 DNA follows: TGCGCCAGCAGCTCCCTAGGGGGGAGTAGCAATGAGCAGTTCTTC.

V and J are TRBV15 and TRBJ1-6, with D tentatively TRBD1 (6 bases). V was clipped by 4 bases and J by 5 bases, with 15 bases between them. Germline CDR1 is LNHNV and CDR2 is YYDKDF (reference sequence). This CDR3 comprises 16 residues. The CDR3 region is CATSTTGRGHNSPLHF. Here the CDR3 DNA reads TGTGCCACCAGCACCACAGGGCGAGGACATAATTCACCCCTCCACTTT.

The chain links TRBV7-2 to TRBJ2-7; D may be TRBD2 (5 bases). The V end was cut by 6 bases, the J end by 0 bases, with 15 bases between. CDR1 is SGHTA, CDR2 FQGNSA, per germline. CDR3 length: 15 amino acids. The chain's CDR3 is CASRATLGSSYEQYF. The DNA for the CDR3 is TGTGCCAGCAGGGCAACATTGGGGAGCTCCTACGAGCAGTACTTC. The full variable domain, in which reference TRBV7-2 and TRBJ2-7 provide the parts outside the CDR3, is GAGVSQSPSNKVTEKGKDVELRCDPISGHTALYWYRQSLGQGLEFLIYFQGNSAPDKSGLPSDRFSAERTGGSVSTLTIQRTQQEDSAVYLCASRATLGSSYEQYFGPGTRLTVT.

The J gene is TRBJ2-1, the V gene TRBV24-1, with 7 bases identical to TRBD2. The CDR3 spans 17 residues. V was clipped by 3 bases and J by 5 bases; unmatched bases: 12. In germline, CDR1 is KGHDR, CDR2 SFDVKD. The DNA for the CDR3 is TGTGCCACCAGTGATCCCGGTCGCCGCGGGGGAAACAATGAGCAGTTCTTC. Translating it yields CATSDPGRRGGNNEQFF.

This clonotype was seen a few times. V and J are TRBV3-1 and TRBJ2-3, with D unresolved. This CDR3 is built from 15 residues. Germline V gene lookup returns CDR1 LGHDT and CDR2 YNNKEL (reference sequence). V lost 0 bases and J 4 bases, leaving 11 bases between the germline ends. CDR3 bases: TGTGCCAGCAGCCAAGATGGGGTCGTGGCAGATACGCAGTATTTT. The encoded protein is CASSQDGVVADTQYF.

This clonotype was counted a few times. The rearrangement links TRBV7-8 to TRBJ1-5; 11 bases align to TRBD1. This CDR3 has 16 amino acids. Looked up from germline, CDR1 is SGHVS and CDR2 is FQNEAQ. With 5 bases clipped from V and 3 bases from J, the junction kept 6 bases outside the gene matches. In DNA, the CDR3 is TGTGCCAGCAGCGGGACAGGGGGGAGGAACAATCAGCCCCAGCATTTT. Translating it yields CASSGTGGRNNQPQHF.

The chain uses TRBV11-3 and TRBJ2-4; 8 nucleotides match TRBD2. The J call may be faulty, since TRBJ2-5 better matches the DNA end. The CDR3 runs 15 residues. Looked up from germline, CDR1 is SGHNT and CDR2 is YENEEA. CDR3 bases: TGTGCCAGCAGCTTGTCCGGGAGGGCGGGGGAGACCCAGTACTTC. Protein: CASSLSGRAGETQYF.

The chain uses TRBV5-1 and TRBJ2-1; 13 bases are a match to TRBD2. V shed 4 bases, J shed 4 bases, and the junction held 5 bases outside the gene matches. There are 16 residues in the CDR3. Germline CDR1 SGHRS, CDR2 YFSETQ. CDR3 bases: TGCGCCAGCAGCATGACTAGCGGGGGGAGATACAATGAGCAGTTCTTC. This sequence encodes CASSMTSGGRYNEQFF.